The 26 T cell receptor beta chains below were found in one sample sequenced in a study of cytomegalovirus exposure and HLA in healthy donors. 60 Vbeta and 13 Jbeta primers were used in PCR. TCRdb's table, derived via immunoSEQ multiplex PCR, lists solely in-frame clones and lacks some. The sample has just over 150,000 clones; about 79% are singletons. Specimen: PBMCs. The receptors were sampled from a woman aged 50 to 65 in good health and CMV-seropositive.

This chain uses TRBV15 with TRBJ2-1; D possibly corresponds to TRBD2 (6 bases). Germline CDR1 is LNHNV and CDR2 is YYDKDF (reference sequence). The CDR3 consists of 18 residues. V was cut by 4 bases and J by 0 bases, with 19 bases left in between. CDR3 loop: CATSTPRGTLSSYNEQFF. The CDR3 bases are TGTGCCACCAGCACCCCCCGGGGGACCTTGAGCTCCTACAATGAGCAGTTCTTC.

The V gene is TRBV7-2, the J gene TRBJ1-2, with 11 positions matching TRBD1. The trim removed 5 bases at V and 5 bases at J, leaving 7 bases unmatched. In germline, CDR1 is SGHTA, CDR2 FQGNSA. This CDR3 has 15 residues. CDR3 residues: CASSLGQGAGYGYTF. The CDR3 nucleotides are TGTGCCAGCAGCCTAGGACAGGGGGCGGGGTATGGCTACACCTTC.

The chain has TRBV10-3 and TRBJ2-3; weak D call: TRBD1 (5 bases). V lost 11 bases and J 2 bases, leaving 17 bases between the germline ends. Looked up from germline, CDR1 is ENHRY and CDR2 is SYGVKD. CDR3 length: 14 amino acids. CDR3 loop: CASQGTLFTDTQYF. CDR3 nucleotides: TGTGCCTCCCAGGGCACCCTTTTCACAGATACGCAGTATTTT.

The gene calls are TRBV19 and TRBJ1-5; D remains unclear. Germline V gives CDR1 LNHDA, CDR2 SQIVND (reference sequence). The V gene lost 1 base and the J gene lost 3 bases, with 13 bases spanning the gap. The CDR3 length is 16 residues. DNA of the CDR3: TGTGCCAGTAGTATAGTTGGGTTAAGCGCCAATCAGCCCCAGCATTTT. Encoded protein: CASSIVGLSANQPQHF.

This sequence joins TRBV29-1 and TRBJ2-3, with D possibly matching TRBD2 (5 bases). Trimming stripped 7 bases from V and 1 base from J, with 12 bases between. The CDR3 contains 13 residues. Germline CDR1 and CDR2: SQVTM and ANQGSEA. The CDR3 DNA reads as TGCAGCGCTGACGTGAGGGGCACAGATACGCAGTATTTT. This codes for CSADVRGTDTQYF.

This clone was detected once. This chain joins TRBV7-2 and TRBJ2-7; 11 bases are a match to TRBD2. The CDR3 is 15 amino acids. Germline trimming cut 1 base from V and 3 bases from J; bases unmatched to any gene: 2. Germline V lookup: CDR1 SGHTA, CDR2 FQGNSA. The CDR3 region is CASSLGLAGIYEQYF. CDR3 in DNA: TGTGCCAGCAGCTTAGGACTAGCGGGGATCTACGAGCAGTACTTC.

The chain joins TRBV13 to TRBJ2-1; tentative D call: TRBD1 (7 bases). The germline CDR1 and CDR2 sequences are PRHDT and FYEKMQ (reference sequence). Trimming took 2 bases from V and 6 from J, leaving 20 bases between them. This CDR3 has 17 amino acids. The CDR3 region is CASSLNPGQEGGNEQFF. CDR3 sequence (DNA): TGTGCCAGCAGCTTAAACCCCGGACAGGAGGGGGGCAATGAGCAGTTCTTC.

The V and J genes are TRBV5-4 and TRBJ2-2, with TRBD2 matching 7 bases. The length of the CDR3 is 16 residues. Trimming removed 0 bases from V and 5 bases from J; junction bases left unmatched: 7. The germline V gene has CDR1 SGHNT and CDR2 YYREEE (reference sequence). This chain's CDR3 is CASSLASGTPTGELFF. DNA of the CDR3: TGTGCCAGCAGCTTGGCCAGCGGGACGCCGACCGGGGAGCTGTTTTTT. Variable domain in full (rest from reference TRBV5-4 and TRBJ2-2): ETGVTQSPTHLIKTRGQQVTLRCSSQSGHNTVSWYQQALGQGPQFIFQYYREEENGRGNFPPRFSGLQFPNYSSELNVNALELDDSALYLCASSLASGTPTGELFFGEGSRLTVL.

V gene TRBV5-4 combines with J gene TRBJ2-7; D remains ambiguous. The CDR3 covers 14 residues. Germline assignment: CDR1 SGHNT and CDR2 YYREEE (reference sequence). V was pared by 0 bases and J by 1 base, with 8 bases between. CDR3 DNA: TGTGCCAGCAGCTTGGGAGCGAAGTCCTACGAGCAGTACTTC. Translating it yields CASSLGAKSYEQYF.

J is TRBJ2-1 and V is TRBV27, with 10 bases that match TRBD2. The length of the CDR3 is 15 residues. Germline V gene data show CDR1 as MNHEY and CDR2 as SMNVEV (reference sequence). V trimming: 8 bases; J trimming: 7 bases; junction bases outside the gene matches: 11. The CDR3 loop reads CASSILAGSRNEQFF. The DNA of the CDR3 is TGTGCCAGCTCCATACTAGCGGGAAGTCGGAATGAGCAGTTCTTC.

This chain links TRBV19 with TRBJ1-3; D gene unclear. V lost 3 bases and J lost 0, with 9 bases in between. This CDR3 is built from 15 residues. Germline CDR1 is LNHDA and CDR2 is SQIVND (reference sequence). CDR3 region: CASSMRGLSGNTIYF. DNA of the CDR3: TGTGCCAGTAGTATGCGAGGACTCTCTGGAAACACCATATATTTT.

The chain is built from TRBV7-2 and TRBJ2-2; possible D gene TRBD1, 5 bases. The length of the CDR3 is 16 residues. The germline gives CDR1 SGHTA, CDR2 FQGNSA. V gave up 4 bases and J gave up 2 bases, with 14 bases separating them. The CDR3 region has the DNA TGTGCCAGCAGCTCCATGGGTCAGGGCAACACCGGGGAGCTGTTTTTT. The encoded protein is CASSSMGQGNTGELFF.

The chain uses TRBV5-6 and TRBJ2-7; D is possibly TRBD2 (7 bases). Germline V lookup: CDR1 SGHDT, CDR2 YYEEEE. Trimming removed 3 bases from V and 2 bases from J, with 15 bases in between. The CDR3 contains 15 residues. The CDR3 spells CASSSFRGGAYEQYF. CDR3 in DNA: TGTGCCAGCAGCTCCTTTAGGGGGGGCGCCTACGAGCAGTACTTC.

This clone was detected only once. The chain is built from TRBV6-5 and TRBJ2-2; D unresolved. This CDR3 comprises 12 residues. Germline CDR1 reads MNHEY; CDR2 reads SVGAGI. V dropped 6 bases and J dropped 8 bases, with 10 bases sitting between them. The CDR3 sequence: CASSQRAGELFF. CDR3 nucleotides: TGTGCCAGCAGCCAAAGAGCAGGGGAGCTGTTTTTT.

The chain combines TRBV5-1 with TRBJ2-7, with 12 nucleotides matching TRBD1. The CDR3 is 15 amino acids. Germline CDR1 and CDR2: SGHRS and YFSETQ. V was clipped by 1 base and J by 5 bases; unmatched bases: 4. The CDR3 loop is CASSLSGTGGNEQYF. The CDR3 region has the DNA TGCGCCAGCAGCTTGTCAGGGACAGGGGGCAACGAGCAGTACTTC.

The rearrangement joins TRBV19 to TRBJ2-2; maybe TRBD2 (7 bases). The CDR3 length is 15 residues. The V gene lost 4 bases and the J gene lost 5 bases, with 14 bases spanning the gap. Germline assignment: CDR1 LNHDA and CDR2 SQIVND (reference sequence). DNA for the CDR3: TGTGCCAGTAGTAAGGGGGGGGGACCTACCGGGGAGCTGTTTTTT. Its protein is CASSKGGGPTGELFF. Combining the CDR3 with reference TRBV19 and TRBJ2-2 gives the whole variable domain DGGITQSPKYLFRKEGQNVTLSCEQNLNHDAMYWYRQDPGQGLRLIYYSQIVNDFQKGDIAEGYSVSREKKESFPLTVTSAQKNPTAFYLCASSKGGGPTGELFFGEGSRLTVL.

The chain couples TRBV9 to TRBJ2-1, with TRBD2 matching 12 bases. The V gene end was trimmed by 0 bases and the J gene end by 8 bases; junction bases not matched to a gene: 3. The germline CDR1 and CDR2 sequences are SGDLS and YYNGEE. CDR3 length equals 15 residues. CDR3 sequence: CASSVGGLAGDEQFF. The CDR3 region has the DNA TGTGCCAGCAGCGTAGGGGGACTAGCGGGTGATGAGCAGTTCTTC. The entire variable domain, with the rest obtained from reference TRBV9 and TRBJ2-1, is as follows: DSGVTQTPKHLITATGQRVTLRCSPRSGDLSVYWYQQSLDQGLQFLIQYYNGEERAKGNILERFSAQQFPDLHSELNLSSLELGDSALYFCASSVGGLAGDEQFFGPGTRLTVL.

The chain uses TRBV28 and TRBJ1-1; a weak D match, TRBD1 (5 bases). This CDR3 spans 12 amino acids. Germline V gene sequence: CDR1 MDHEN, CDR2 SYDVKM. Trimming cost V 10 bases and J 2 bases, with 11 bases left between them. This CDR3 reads CAIRGVNTEAFF. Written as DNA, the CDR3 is TGTGCCATCCGGGGGGTAAACACTGAAGCTTTCTTT.

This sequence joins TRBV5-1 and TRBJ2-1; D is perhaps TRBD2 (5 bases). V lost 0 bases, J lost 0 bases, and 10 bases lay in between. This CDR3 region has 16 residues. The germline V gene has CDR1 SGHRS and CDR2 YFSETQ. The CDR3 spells CASSLVPGSSYNEQFF. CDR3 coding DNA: TGCGCCAGCAGCTTGGTGCCTGGGAGCTCCTACAATGAGCAGTTCTTC.

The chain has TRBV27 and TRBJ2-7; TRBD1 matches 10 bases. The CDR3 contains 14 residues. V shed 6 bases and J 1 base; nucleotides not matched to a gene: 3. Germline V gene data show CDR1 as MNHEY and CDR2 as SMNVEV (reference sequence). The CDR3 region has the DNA TGTGCCAGCAGCTGGGGACAGGGGTCCTACGAGCAGTACTTC. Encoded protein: CASSWGQGSYEQYF.

In DNA, the CDR3 is TGTGCCAGCAGTGATAGCGGGGAATACAATGAGCAGTTCTTC. It translates to CASSDSGEYNEQFF. V and J are TRBV2 and TRBJ2-1; 8 positions match TRBD2. V lost 3 bases to trimming and J lost 4 bases; unmatched junction nucleotides: 2. The CDR3 is made up of 14 amino acids. Germline V gene data show CDR1 as SNHLY and CDR2 as FYNNEI.

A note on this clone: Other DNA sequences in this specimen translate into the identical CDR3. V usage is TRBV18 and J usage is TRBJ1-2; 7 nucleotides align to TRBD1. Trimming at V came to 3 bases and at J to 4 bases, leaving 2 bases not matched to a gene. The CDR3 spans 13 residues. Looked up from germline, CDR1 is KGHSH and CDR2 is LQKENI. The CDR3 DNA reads TGTGCCAGCTCACCCACAGGGGTCTATGGCTACACCTTC. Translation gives CASSPTGVYGYTF.

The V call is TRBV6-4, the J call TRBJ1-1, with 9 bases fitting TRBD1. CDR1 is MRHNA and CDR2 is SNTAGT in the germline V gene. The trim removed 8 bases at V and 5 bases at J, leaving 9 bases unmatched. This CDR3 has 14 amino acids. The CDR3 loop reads CASGNRGRNTEAFF. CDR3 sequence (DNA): TGTGCCAGCGGTAACAGGGGGCGTAATACTGAAGCTTTCTTT.

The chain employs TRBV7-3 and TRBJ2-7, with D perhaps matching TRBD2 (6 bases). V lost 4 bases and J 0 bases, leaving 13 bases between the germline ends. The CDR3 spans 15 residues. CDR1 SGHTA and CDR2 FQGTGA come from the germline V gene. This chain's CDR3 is CASSYRLGRSYEQYF. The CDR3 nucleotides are TGTGCCAGCAGCTACCGACTAGGACGCTCCTACGAGCAGTACTTC.

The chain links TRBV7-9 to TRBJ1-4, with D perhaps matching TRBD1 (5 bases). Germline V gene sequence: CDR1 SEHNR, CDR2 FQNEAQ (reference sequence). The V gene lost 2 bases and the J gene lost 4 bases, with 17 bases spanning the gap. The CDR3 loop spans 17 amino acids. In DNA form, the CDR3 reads TGTGCCAGCAGCTTATCCGTCAGGGCTGTTGGTAATGAAAAACTGTTTTTT. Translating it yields CASSLSVRAVGNEKLFF. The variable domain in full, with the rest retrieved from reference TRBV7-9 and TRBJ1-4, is DTGVSQNPRHKITKRGQNVTFRCDPISEHNRLYWYRQTLGQGPEFLTYFQNEAQLEKSRLLSDRFSAERPKGSFSTLEIQRTEQGDSAMYLCASSLSVRAVGNEKLFFGSGTQLSVL.

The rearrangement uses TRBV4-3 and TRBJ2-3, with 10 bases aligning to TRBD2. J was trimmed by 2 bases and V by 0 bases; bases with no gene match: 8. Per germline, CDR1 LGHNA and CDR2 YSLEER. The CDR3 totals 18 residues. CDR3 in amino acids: CASSQEPLAGAPTDTQYF. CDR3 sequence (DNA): TGCGCCAGCAGCCAAGAACCTCTAGCGGGGGCCCCCACAGATACGCAGTATTTT.